This T cell receptor beta chain was sequenced for a study of radiotherapy plus CTLA-4 blockade in lung cancer. Study at large: Of all patients, about 17% responded objectively and roughly 31% showed disease control.

Study observations and caveats: Early clone dynamics of blood T cells, plus interferon-beta, reportedly predicted response best.

Here immunoSEQ multiplex PCR was the method, and the copy in TCRdb shows in-frame clones only, minus some. The data contain roughly 120,000 clones, more than 65% of them singletons. Germline values: CDR1 SGHDT, CDR2 YYEEEE. This CDR3 has 13 residues. V was shortened by 4 bases and J by 8 bases, with 15 bases between the two germline ends. This clone was picked up a small number of times. What it recognizes is unknown. This sequence joins TRBV5-6 and TRBJ1-1; TRBD1 might be the D (6 bases). This TCR was sampled from a human donor with non-small cell lung cancer that progressed on radiotherapy plus ipilimumab. Some clones in this sample may be carry-over from other donors' samples. The sequences come from peripheral blood, collected from a patient treated with radiotherapy plus ipilimumab. CDR3 DNA sequence: TGTGCCAGCAGCGCATTATTCAGGGGAGAAGCTTTCTTT. Protein: CASSALFRGEAFF.